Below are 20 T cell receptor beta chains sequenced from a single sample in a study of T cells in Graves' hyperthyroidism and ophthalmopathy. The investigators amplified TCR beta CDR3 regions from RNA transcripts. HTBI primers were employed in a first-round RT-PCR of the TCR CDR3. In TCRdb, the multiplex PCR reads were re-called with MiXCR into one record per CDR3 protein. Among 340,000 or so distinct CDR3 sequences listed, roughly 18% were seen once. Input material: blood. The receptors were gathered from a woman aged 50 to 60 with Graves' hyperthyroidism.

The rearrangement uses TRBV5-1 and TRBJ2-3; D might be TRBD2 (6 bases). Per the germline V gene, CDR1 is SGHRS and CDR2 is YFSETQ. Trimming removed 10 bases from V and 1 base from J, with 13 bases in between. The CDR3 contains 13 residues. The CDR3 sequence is CAPAGTGTDTQYF. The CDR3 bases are TGCGCCCCGGCCGGGACTGGCACAGATACGCAGTATTTT.

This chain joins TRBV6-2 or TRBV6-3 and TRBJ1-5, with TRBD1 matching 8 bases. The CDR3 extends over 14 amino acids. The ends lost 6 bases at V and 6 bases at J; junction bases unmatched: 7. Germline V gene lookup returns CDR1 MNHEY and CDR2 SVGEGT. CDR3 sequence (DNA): TGTGCCAGCAGCGACAGGGGAGGGGGTCAGCCCCAGCATTTT. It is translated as CASSDRGGGQPQHF.

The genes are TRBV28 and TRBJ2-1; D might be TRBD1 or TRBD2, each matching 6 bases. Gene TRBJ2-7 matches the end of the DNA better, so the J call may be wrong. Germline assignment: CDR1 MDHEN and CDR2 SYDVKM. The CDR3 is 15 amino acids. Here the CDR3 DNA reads TGTGCCAGCACCTCCGGGGGCGGGGAGTACAATGAGCAGTACTTC. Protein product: CASTSGGGEYNEQYF.

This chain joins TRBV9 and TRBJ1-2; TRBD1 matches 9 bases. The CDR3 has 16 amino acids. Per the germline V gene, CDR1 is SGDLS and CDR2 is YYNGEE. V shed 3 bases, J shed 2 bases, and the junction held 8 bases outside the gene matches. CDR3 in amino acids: CASSAMGGTGNYGYTF. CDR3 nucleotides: TGTGCCAGCAGCGCCATGGGAGGGACAGGGAACTATGGCTACACCTTC.

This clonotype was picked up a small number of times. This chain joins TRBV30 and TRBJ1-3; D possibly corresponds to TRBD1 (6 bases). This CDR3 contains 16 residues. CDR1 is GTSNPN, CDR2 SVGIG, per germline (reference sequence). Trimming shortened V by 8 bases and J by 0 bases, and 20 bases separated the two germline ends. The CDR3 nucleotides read TGTGCCGGGGGGGCTCCCTGGATAGACTCTGGAAACACCATATATTTT. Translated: CAGGAPWIDSGNTIYF.

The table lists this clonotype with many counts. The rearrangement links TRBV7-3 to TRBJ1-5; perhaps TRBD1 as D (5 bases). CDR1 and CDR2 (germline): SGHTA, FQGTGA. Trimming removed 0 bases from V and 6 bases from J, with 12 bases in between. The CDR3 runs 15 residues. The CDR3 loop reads CASSLTFGAVQPQHF. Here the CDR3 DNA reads TGTGCCAGCAGCTTAACGTTTGGGGCGGTTCAGCCCCAGCATTTT.

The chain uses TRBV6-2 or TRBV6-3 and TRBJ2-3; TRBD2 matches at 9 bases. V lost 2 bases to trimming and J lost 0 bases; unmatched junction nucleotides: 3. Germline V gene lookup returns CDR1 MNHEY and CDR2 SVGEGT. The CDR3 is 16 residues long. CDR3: CASSYGAGGSTDTQYF. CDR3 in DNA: TGTGCCAGCAGTTACGGAGCGGGAGGTAGCACAGATACGCAGTATTTT.

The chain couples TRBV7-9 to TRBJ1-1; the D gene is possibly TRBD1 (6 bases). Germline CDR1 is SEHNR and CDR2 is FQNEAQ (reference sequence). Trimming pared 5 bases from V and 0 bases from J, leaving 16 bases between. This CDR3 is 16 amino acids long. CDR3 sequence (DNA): TGTGCCAGCAGCCTCACAGGGAGTGGGATGAACACTGAAGCTTTCTTT. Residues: CASSLTGSGMNTEAFF.

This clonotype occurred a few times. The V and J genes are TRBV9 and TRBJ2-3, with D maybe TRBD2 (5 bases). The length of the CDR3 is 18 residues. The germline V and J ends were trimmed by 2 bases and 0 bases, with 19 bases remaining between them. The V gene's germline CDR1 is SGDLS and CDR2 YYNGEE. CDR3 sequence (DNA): TGTGCCAGCAGCGTCTCCCTCTCCTCGTGGACTAGCACAGATACGCAGTATTTT. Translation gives CASSVSLSSWTSTDTQYF.

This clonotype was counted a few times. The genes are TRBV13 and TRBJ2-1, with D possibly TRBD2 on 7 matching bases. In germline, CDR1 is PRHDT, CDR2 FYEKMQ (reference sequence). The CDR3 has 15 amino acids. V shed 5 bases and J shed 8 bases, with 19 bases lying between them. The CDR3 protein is CASSPPAGAPDEQFF. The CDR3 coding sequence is TGTGCCAGCAGCCCTCCTGCGGGGGCCCCTGATGAGCAGTTCTTC. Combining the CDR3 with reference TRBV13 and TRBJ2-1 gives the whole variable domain AAGVIQSPRHLIKEKRETATLKCYPIPRHDTVYWYQQGPGQDPQFLISFYEKMQSDKGSIPDRFSAQQFSDYHSELNMSSLELGDSALYFCASSPPAGAPDEQFFGPGTRLTVL.

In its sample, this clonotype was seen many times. The CDR3 nucleotides are TGTGCCAGCAGTTTATTGGGGCGACAGGATCAGCCCCAGCATTTT. Protein sequence: CASSLLGRQDQPQHF. This chain links TRBV28 with TRBJ1-5; perhaps TRBD1 as D (6 bases). Trimming cost V 1 base and J 5 bases, with 12 bases left between them. The CDR3 has 15 amino acids. Germline V lookup: CDR1 MDHEN, CDR2 SYDVKM.

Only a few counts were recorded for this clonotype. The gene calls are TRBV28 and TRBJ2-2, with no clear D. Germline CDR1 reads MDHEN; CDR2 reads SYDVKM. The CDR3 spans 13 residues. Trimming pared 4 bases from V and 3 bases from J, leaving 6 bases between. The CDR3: CASSYLYTGELFF. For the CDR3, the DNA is TGTGCCAGCAGTTACCTATACACCGGGGAGCTGTTTTTT.

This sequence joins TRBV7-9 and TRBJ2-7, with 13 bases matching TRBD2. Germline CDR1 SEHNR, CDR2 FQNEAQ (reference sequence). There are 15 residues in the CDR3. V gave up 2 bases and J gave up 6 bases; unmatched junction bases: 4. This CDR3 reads CASSLTSGGGGEQYV. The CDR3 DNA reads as TGTGCCAGCAGCTTAACTAGCGGGGGGGGAGGCGAGCAGTACGTC.

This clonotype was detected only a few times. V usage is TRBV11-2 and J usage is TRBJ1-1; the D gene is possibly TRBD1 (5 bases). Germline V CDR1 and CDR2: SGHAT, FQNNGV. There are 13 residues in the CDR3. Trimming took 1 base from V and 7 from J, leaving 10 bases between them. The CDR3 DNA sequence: TGTGCCAGCAGCTTAGGGGGCAGCATTGAAGCTTTCTTT. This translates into CASSLGGSIEAFF.

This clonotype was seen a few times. The CDR3 protein is CASRGSTGDQETQYF. The CDR3 DNA reads as TGTGCCAGTAGGGGATCCACAGGGGACCAAGAGACCCAGTACTTC. The chain joins TRBV19 to TRBJ2-5; 7 bases fit TRBD1. Germline CDR1 reads LNHDA; CDR2 reads SQIVND (reference sequence). V trimming: 6 bases; J trimming: 0 bases; junction bases outside the gene matches: 7. The CDR3 loop spans 15 amino acids.

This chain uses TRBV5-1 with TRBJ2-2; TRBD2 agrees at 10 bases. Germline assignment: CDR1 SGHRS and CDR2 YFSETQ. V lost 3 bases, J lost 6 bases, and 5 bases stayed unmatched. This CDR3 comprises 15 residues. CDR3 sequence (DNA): TGCGCCAGCAGCTCCGGGACTAGCGACCCCGGGGAGCTGTTTTTT. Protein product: CASSSGTSDPGELFF. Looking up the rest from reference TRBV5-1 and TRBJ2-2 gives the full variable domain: KAGVTQTPRYLIKTRGQQVTLSCSPISGHRSVSWYQQTPGQGLQFLFEYFSETQRNKGNFPGRFSGRQFSNSRSEMNVSTLELGDSALYLCASSSGTSDPGELFFGEGSRLTVL.

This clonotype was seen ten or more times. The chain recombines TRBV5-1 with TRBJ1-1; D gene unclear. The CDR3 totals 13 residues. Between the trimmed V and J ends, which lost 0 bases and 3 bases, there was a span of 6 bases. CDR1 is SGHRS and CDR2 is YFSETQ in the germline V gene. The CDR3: CASSLAEDTEAFF. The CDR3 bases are TGCGCCAGCAGCTTGGCCGAGGACACTGAAGCTTTCTTT.

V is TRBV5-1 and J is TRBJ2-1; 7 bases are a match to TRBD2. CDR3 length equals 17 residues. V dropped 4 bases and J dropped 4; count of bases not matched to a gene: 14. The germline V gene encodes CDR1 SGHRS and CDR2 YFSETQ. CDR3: CASSHAAGITLYNEQFF. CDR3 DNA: TGCGCCAGCAGCCACGCAGCGGGAATAACACTTTACAATGAGCAGTTCTTC.

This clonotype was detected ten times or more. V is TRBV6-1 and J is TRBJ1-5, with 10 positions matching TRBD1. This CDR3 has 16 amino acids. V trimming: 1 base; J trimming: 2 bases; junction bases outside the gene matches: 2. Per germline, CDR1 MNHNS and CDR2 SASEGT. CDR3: CASSEGQGAGNQPQHF. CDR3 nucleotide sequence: TGTGCCAGCAGTGAAGGACAGGGGGCAGGCAATCAGCCCCAGCATTTT.

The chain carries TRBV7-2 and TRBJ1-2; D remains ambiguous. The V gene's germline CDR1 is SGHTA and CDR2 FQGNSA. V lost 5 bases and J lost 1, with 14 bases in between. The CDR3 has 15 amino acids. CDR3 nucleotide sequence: TGTGCCAGCAGCCAAAGTTATAACGATAACTATGGCTACACCTTC. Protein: CASSQSYNDNYGYTF.